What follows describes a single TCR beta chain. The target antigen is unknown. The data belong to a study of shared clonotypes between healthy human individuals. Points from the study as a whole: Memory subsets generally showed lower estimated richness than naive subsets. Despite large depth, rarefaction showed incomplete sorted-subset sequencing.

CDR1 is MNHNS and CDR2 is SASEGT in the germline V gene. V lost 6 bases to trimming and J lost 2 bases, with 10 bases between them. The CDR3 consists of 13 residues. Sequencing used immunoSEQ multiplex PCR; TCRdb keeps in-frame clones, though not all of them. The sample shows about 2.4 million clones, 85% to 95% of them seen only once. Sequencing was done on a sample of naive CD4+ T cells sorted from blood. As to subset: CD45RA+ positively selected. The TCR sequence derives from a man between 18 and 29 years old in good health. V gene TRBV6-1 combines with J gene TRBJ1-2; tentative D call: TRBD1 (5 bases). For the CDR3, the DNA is TGTGCCAGCAGCGCGGGACGGAACTATGGCTACACCTTC. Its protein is CASSAGRNYGYTF.